Listed here is a single T cell receptor beta chain. Trimming cost V 5 bases and J 4 bases, with 12 bases left between them. This CDR3 contains 14 residues. Germline values: CDR1 SGHTA, CDR2 FQGNSA. Survey-level TCR beta sequencing used the immunoSEQ assay. This table comes from immunoSEQ multiplex PCR, and its TCRdb copy is limited to in-frame clones, with some not included. The sample has tens of thousands of clones; 90% to 95% are singletons. V is TRBV7-2 and J is TRBJ1-5; D gene ambiguous. Sequenced sample: PBMCs. This sequence was found in a man aged 35-49 years with rheumatoid arthritis. The CDR3 sequence: CASSPSGRNQPQHF. CDR3 nucleotides: TGTGCCAGCAGCCCTAGCGGCAGAAATCAGCCCCAGCATTTT.